A single T cell receptor beta chain is shown here with its context. The antigen is unknown. Germline trimming cut 8 bases from V and 10 bases from J; bases unmatched to any gene: 8. CDR1 and CDR2 (germline): MDHEN, SYDVKM. The CDR3 spans 12 residues. The sample belongs to a study of Ad26.COV2.S vaccination and SARS-CoV-2 variants. Produced via immunoSEQ multiplex PCR; TCRdb's table is partial and in-frame only. This sample has about 180,000 clones, with 87% found just once. General study points: Compared with placebo recipients, vaccine recipients had higher spike-specific TCR breadth. Vaccinees reportedly had broad spike-specific CD8+ and CD4+ T cell responses. Non-spike TCR breadth showed similarity between vaccine and placebo recipients. The TCR-based breadth and depth measures might underestimate overall T cell responses.

The receptor was isolated from a human donor who had recovered from COVID-19. The starting material was peripheral blood, obtained after recovery from COVID-19. The rearrangement uses TRBV28 and TRBJ1-3, with 7 bases that match TRBD1. The CDR3 coding sequence is TGTGCCAGCGCAATAGGGGGCAGAACCATATATTTT. Encoded protein: CASAIGGRTIYF.